This T cell receptor beta chain was recovered during a study of T cells after yellow fever vaccination. The study, taken as a whole, reports: Among primary-vaccination clones, most reappeared after the booster, at 96% for CD4 and around 91% for CD8.

The CDR3 consists of 15 residues. V was clipped by 4 bases and J by 5 bases, with 17 bases between them. Germline CDR1 SGHTA, CDR2 FQGNSA. This clonotype was recorded at least ten times. Antigen unknown. Generation of TCR cDNA used 5'RACE template switching (which added a universal primer site and UMIs). TCRdb itself ran the 5' RACE reads through MiXCR, one entry per CDR3 protein. The sample records 250,000 or so distinct CDR3 sequences, 3.6% being singletons. The sequence derives from a man aged 18 to 35 who received the YFV17D yellow fever vaccine. This chain links TRBV7-2 with TRBJ2-5; tentatively, D is TRBD2 (5 bases). The sequencing used PBMCs, collected 15 days after the yellow fever booster vaccination. CDR3 amino acids: CASSSGLTPGETQYF. The CDR3 DNA is TGTGCCAGCAGCTCTGGTCTCACTCCGGGGGAGACCCAGTACTTC.